One T cell receptor beta chain is described in this entry. As yet, its antigen is unknown. This sample is part of a study of T cell repertoires in cytomegalovirus infection. MiXCR, applied by TCRdb to the reads, yields one record per CDR3 protein. Among under 300,000 distinct CDR3 sequences listed, roughly 21% were seen once. From germline, CDR1 is SGHAT and CDR2 FQNNGV. V lost 1 base, J lost 6 bases, and 10 bases lay in between. The CDR3 totals 14 residues. The chain links TRBV11-2 to TRBJ1-5, with unresolved D. The sample here was cultured PBMCs, taken from culture after CMV antigen stimulation. This receptor was identified in a human donor in good health (CMV status not recorded). Some clones in this sample may be carry-over from other donors' samples. For the CDR3, the DNA is TGTGCCAGCAGCTTAGGGCCCCCCGGTCAGCCCCAGCATTTT. Its translation is CASSLGPPGQPQHF.